Here is one T cell receptor beta chain with its context. This clone has a handful of counts. Its antigen remains unidentified. Base qualities are not recorded, but no much larger clone differs from it by a single base. The sample is drawn from a study of sequential checkpoint blockade in melanoma (dated 2019 in TCRdb). Background for the entire study: Patients were randomized 1:1 to first-line nivolumab followed by ipilimumab (arm A) or ipilimumab followed by nivolumab (arm B). Maintenance nivolumab came after both trial sequences. TCRbeta immunosequencing was performed on DNA from 85 to 100 pretreatment melanoma tumor samples. For 20 or so patients, matched tumor biopsies were taken both before treatment and at week 13, after single-agent nivolumab (arm A) or ipilimumab (arm B). About 75% of the matched tumor biopsy pairs taken before and after treatment were from the same lesion. General study outcomes and caveats: Small sample sizes and reduced statistical power limited the within-arm analyses of tumor T-cell fraction. The model for predicting response that combines TCR metrics with mutation burden needs to be validated in larger, independent patient cohorts. Clinical benefit was about 30 times more likely to be achieved by patients whose tumor T-cell fraction and clonality increased by week 13. In the nivolumab-first arm (arm A), pretreatment tumor TIL clonality was associated with response (P = .04). PD-L1 staining and CD8+ T-cell counts correlated with tumor T-cell fraction and clonality, whereas mutational load did not.

The sample's treatment or condition, from its label and the paper: randomized to nivolumab then ipilimumab (arm A) or the reverse (arm B). None of the patients in the trial had previously been given DNA-damaging chemotherapy. The samples were obtained from melanoma patients enrolled in CheckMate 064, an open-label, randomized phase II trial testing sequential checkpoint blockade. Tumor TCR sequencing used genomic DNA from formalin-fixed paraffin-embedded (FFPE) tissue samples. TCRbeta CDR3 regions were immunosequenced from genomic DNA with the immunoSEQ Assay. Genomic DNA was amplified by bias-controlled multiplex PCR before high-throughput sequencing. As for the authors' bioinformatics: To quantify the absolute abundance of each unique TCRbeta CDR3 region, the sequences were collapsed and filtered. Clonality was defined as 1 minus Pielou's evenness and was calculated using productive rearrangements only. To compute tumor T-cell fraction, TCRbeta template counts were normalized to usable DNA, with usable DNA estimated from several housekeeping genes. A previously published method was used to identify clones whose frequencies were significantly greater in on-treatment samples than in baseline samples. TCRdb re-hosts the immuneACCESS table, in-frame sequences only. Its copies lack some clones; in the studies checked, an unresolved V gene accounts for under half of them, and the cause for the rest is not known. The V and J calls and clone size were taken over from that table, and D and trimming were inferred from the DNA. Across this sample there are fewer than 3,500 clones, with roughly 18% seen only once. The ten largest clonotypes hold 23% of the sample.

The germline V gene yields MGHRA for CDR1 and YSYEKL for CDR2. The CDR3 numbers 16 residues from cysteine through phenylalanine. Only CDR3 DNA is held: 48 bases, read in frame from base 1. Cut back by 0 bases and 5 bases, the V and J ends lie 16 bases apart. Recombination linked TRBV4-1 to TRBJ1-2, with no confident D gene call. The sequences come from tumor tissue (inferred from file names), collected from a patient given nivolumab and ipilimumab in sequence. The TCR was taken from a human donor with melanoma. CDR3 loop: CASSQDAEHPLYGYTF. The nucleotides are TGCGCCAGCAGCCAAGATGCGGAACACCCACTATATGGCTACACCTTC.